This T cell receptor (beta chain) was captured in a study of cytomegalovirus exposure and HLA in healthy donors. The study, taken as a whole, reports: In an earlier analysis, about 87% or about 30%: the productive usage of most TCR beta V segments. The number of N-insertions in an Asian-associated ancestry cluster was reportedly below the roughly 620-donor mean in a later analysis.

The PCR contained 60 Vbeta and 13 Jbeta primers. The assay was immunoSEQ multiplex PCR, and TCRdb's table has in-frame clones only and misses some. The sample gives roughly 160,000 clones, around 76% of which show up once; over 1.1% is in the top ten. CDR3 length equals 14 residues. CDR1 SGHDN and CDR2 FVKESK come from the germline V gene. Deletions cut 1 base from V and 11 bases from J, with 15 bases between. The donors were healthy bone marrow donors. For this clone: Its antigen is unknown.

The TCR was taken from a man aged 55-75 years in good health and CMV-seronegative. Specimen: PBMCs. The V gene is TRBV14, the J gene TRBJ2-1; TRBD2 is a possible D gene (5 bases). The CDR3 protein is CASSQVIRADQQFF. The CDR3 region has the DNA TGTGCCAGCAGCCAAGTAATAAGAGCGGACCAGCAGTTCTTC. Full variable domain (outside the CDR3, taken from reference TRBV14 and TRBJ2-1): EAGVTQFPSHSVIEKGQTVTLRCDPISGHDNLYWYRRVMGKEIKFLLHFVKESKQDESGMPNNRFLAERTGGTYSTLKVQPAELEDSGVYFCASSQVIRADQQFFGPGTRLTVL.